This TCR beta chain was found in a study of identical twins. The CDR3 loop spans 16 amino acids. The germline V gene has CDR1 MGHRA and CDR2 YSYEKL. This clonotype was counted between two and nine times. Its specificity is unknown. At one boundary the junction diverges from the germline segment, which might be a read error. Findings and limits, study-wide: High-abundance cord blood beta clonotypes had fewer insertions; memory repertoires showed none.

MiXCR, run by TCRdb on the 5' RACE reads, gives a single entry per CDR3 protein. Altogether 1.5 million to 2 million distinct CDR3 sequences are present, about 32% being singletons, with the ten largest covering over 0.25%. The chain combines TRBV4-1 with TRBJ2-1; the match to TRBD2 covers 10 bases. The source of this sequence is a newborn girl in good health. Sequencing was performed on cord blood. The CDR3 loop is CASSIPGLAIRNERFF. The CDR3 region has the DNA TGCGCCAGCAGCATACCGGGACTAGCGATCCGTAATGAGCGGTTCTTC.